The rows below give T cell receptor beta chains drawn from one sample of a study of T cells in localized non-small cell lung cancer. Profiling relied on immunoSEQ multiplex PCR, and the TCRdb table lists in-frame clones only, not all of them. The table includes 27,000 or so clones, 75% to 85% detected once. Sequencing was performed on peripheral blood, taken before any cancer treatment. These receptors all stem from a woman aged 40-69 years with stage I lung adenocarcinoma. Both conserved end residues are part of each CDR3. A D gene is named only where the DNA matches it firmly. Not all rows give a size; the values are once, few, many and, for expanded clones, a class.

clone size	V gene	D gene	J gene	CDR3 protein	CDR3 DNA
-	TRBV27	TRBD1	TRBJ2-6	CASSFGGQGLSGANVLTF	TGTGCCAGCAGTTTCGGGGGACAGGGTCTCTCTGGGGCCAACGTCCTGACTTTC
-	TRBV6-4	-	TRBJ1-2	CASSAQWGAGYGYTF	TGTGCCAGCAGTGCTCAATGGGGCGCGGGCTATGGCTACACCTTC
-	TRBV5-1	-	TRBJ1-1	CASSFRDTLNTEAFF	TGCGCCAGCAGCTTCCGGGACACCTTGAACACTGAAGCTTTCTTT
-	TRBV5-4	TRBD2	TRBJ2-2	CASSLKRLAGTGELFF	TGTGCCAGCAGCTTGAAAAGACTAGCGGGCACCGGGGAGCTGTTTTTT
-	TRBV18	-	TRBJ2-7	CASSPGTHGSYEQYF	TGTGCCAGCTCACCCGGGACCCATGGCTCCTACGAGCAGTACTTC
once	TRBV5-1	TRBD1	TRBJ2-5	CASSTRDRGRETQYF	TGCGCCAGCAGCACGAGGGACAGGGGCCGAGAGACCCAGTACTTC
-	TRBV4-1	-	TRBJ1-4	CASSQEAQGRQKLFF	TGCGCCAGCAGCCAAGAGGCACAGGGAAGGCAAAAACTGTTTTTT
-	TRBV4-3	-	TRBJ2-5	CASSQEGSGGTQYF	TGCGCCAGCAGCCAAGAGGGTTCCGGGGGGACCCAGTACTTC
-	TRBV11-2	-	TRBJ2-3	CASSPGVTDTQYF	TGTGCCAGCAGCCCGGGGGTGACGGATACGCAGTATTTT
-	TRBV19	-	TRBJ1-4	CASSPLKGYREKLFF	TGTGCCAGTAGTCCCCTGAAAGGGTACCGGGAAAAACTGTTTTTT
-	TRBV30	TRBD1	TRBJ1-1	CAWDRGRDTEAFF	TGTGCCTGGGACAGGGGAAGGGACACTGAAGCTTTCTTT
-	TRBV11-2	TRBD1	TRBJ2-7	CASSLGQWVDRSYEQYF	TGTGCCAGCAGCTTGGGGCAATGGGTGGACAGGTCCTACGAGCAGTACTTC
few	TRBV2	-	TRBJ2-5	CASSVTVDLQQETQYF	TGTGCCAGCAGTGTAACAGTGGATTTACAGCAAGAGACCCAGTACTTC
-	TRBV9	-	TRBJ1-3	CASSATLGPGNTIYF	TGTGCCAGCAGCGCGACCTTGGGACCTGGAAACACCATATATTTT
-	TRBV4-3	-	TRBJ1-3	CASSQQGPQHGNTIYF	TGCGCCAGCAGCCAACAGGGTCCTCAACATGGAAACACCATATATTTT
-	TRBV18	-	TRBJ2-3	CASSLPSKAQYF	TGTGCCAGCTCACTTCCCTCAAAGGCGCAGTATTTT
-	TRBV5-1	TRBD1	TRBJ1-1	CASSLSDRADTEAFF	TGCGCCAGCAGCTTGTCGGACAGGGCTGACACTGAAGCTTTCTTT
-	TRBV5-4	TRBD1	TRBJ2-7	CASGSQGQVTYEQYF	TGTGCCAGCGGGTCACAGGGACAGGTTACCTACGAGCAGTACTTC
-	TRBV10-2	-	TRBJ2-7	CASRGAGEQYF	TGCGCCAGCAGAGGGGCAGGAGAGCAGTACTTC
-	TRBV15	TRBD1	TRBJ1-2	CATSRAQGANYGYTF	TGTGCCACCAGCAGAGCACAGGGGGCCAACTATGGCTACACCTTC
-	TRBV7-9	-	TRBJ2-1	CASSLTQRYNEQFF	TGTGCCAGCAGCCTCACGCAACGTTACAATGAGCAGTTCTTC
-	TRBV19	-	TRBJ1-2	CASTDPSRPNYGYTF	TGTGCCAGTACTGATCCGTCAAGACCTAACTATGGCTACACCTTC
-	TRBV7-9	-	TRBJ2-2	CASSSIGGTGELFF	TGTGCCAGCAGCTCGATAGGGGGGACCGGGGAGCTGTTTTTT
-	TRBV5-1	TRBD1	TRBJ1-2	CASSSTAGTGHGYTF	TGCGCCAGCAGCTCGACTGCCGGGACAGGGCATGGCTACACCTTC
-	TRBV5-1	TRBD1	TRBJ1-4	CASRDAGTGREKLFF	TGCGCCAGCAGGGACGCCGGGACAGGGCGCGAAAAACTGTTTTTT
-	TRBV13	-	TRBJ2-3	CASSFQGGDTQYF	TGTGCCAGCAGCTTCCAGGGTGGAGATACGCAGTATTTT
-	TRBV7-8	-	TRBJ1-2	CASGTDYHFGYTF	TGTGCTAGCGGTACAGACTACCACTTTGGCTACACCTTC
-	TRBV5-5	TRBD1	TRBJ2-3	CASSSGQGDADTQYF	TGTGCCAGCAGCTCGGGACAGGGGGACGCAGATACGCAGTATTTT
medium-sized	TRBV27	-	TRBJ1-6	CASSFRGNSPLHF	TGTGCCAGCAGTTTCAGGGGCAATTCACCCCTCCACTTT
-	TRBV29-1	-	TRBJ1-4	CSVEEVGEGKLFF	TGCAGCGTTGAAGAAGTTGGGGAAGGCAAACTGTTTTTT
once	TRBV6-5	-	TRBJ1-2	CASSSPLKGYTF	TGTGCCAGCAGTTCCCCCCTCAAAGGCTACACCTTC
-	TRBV25-1	TRBD1	TRBJ2-1	CASSPGGWSYNEQFF	TGTGCCAGCAGTCCAGGGGGTTGGTCCTACAATGAGCAGTTCTTC
-	TRBV18	-	TRBJ2-6	CASSPQGGSGANVLTF	TGTGCCAGCTCACCACAGGGTGGATCAGGGGCCAACGTCCTGACTTTC
-	TRBV5-1	-	TRBJ2-3	CASTGSLSTDTQYF	TGCGCCAGCACGGGATCGCTCAGCACAGATACGCAGTATTTT
-	TRBV9	-	TRBJ2-5	CASSVEGEETQYF	TGTGCCAGCAGCGTAGAAGGGGAAGAGACCCAGTACTTC
few	TRBV6-6	TRBD2	TRBJ2-1	CASLEAGVRYNEQFF	TGTGCCAGCCTTGAAGCGGGGGTTCGGTACAATGAGCAGTTCTTC
medium-sized	TRBV25-1	-	TRBJ1-2	CASGTSYGYTF	TGTGCCAGCGGAACCTCTTATGGCTACACCTTC
-	TRBV2	-	TRBJ2-7	CASRSRDPGNYEQYF	TGTGCCAGCAGAAGCCGGGACCCGGGGAACTACGAGCAGTACTTC
-	TRBV6-4	-	TRBJ2-3	CASSELARTDTQYF	TGTGCCAGCAGTGAACTAGCTCGCACAGATACGCAGTATTTT
-	TRBV10-3	TRBD1	TRBJ1-2	CAISELGQNYGYTF	TGTGCCATCAGTGAGCTGGGACAGAACTATGGCTACACCTTC
once	TRBV5-1	-	TRBJ2-6	CASSLGGKSVLTF	TGCGCCAGCAGCTTGGGCGGTAAGAGCGTCCTGACTTTC